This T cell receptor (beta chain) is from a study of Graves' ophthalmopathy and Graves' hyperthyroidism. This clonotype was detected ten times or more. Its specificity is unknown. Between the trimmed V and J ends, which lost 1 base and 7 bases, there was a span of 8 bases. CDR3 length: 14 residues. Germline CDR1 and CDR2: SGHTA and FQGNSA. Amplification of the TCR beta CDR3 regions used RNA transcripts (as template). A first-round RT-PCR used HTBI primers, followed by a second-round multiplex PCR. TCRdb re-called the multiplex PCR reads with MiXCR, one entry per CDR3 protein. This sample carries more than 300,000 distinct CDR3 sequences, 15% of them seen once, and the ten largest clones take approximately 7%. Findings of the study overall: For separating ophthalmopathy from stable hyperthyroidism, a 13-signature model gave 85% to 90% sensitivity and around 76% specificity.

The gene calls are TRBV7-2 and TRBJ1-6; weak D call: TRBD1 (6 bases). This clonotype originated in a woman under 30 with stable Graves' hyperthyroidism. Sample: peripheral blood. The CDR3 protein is CASSLEGGNSPLHF. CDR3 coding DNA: TGTGCCAGCAGCTTAGAGGGGGGGAATTCACCCCTCCACTTT.